This TCR beta chain was retrieved from a study of T cells in tuberculosis. Cells were sorted from thawed PBMC rested overnight and stained with GMM-loaded CD1B tetramer, viability dye and anti-CD3. The CD1B tetramers carried C32 glucose monomycolate purified from Rhodococcus equi. Tetramer-sorted PBMC had been CD14 monocyte-depleted before freezing. Sequenced by immunoSEQ multiplex PCR; TCRdb stores in-frame clones only, minus some. Of 88,000 or so clones listed, about nine tenths are singletons. Sequencing used CD1b-GMM tetramer-negative cells sorted from PBMCs. The sequence came from an adult woman with latent tuberculosis.

The CDR3 DNA follows: TGTGCCAGCAGCTTAGCATTTTACAATGAGCAGTTCTTC. It encodes CASSLAFYNEQFF. The chain couples TRBV5-5 to TRBJ2-1, with D unresolved. Trimming took 2 bases from V and 4 from J, leaving 7 bases between them. The CDR3 sequence is 13 residues long. Germline V CDR1 and CDR2: SGHKS, YYEKEE (reference sequence).